These 5 T cell receptor beta chains were all obtained from the same sample, sequenced in a study of identical twins. TCRdb re-called the 5' RACE reads through MiXCR, storing one row per CDR3 protein. Altogether approximately 240,000 distinct CDR3 sequences are present, more than 12% being singletons, with the ten largest covering about 9%. Sample: memory (CD45RO+) T cells sorted from blood. The receptor set was obtained from a woman aged 18-29 years in good health.

The V call is TRBV2, the J call TRBJ2-3; unclear D gene. CDR1 and CDR2 from the germline V gene are SNHLY and FYNNEI. The CDR3 is 12 amino acids. Trimming stripped 4 bases from V and 3 bases from J, with 5 bases between. Here the CDR3 reads CASSARTDTQYF. As DNA, the CDR3 is TGTGCCAGCAGTGCCCGGACAGATACGCAGTATTTT.

This rearrangement joins TRBV20-1 to TRBJ2-6, with no clear D. The V gene's germline CDR1 is DFQATT and CDR2 SNEGSKA (reference sequence). The CDR3 has 16 amino acids. Trimming cost V 6 bases and J 0 bases, with 15 bases left between them. CDR3 DNA: TGCAGTGCCTCCGCAGGACCAGTCTCTGGGGCCAACGTCCTGACTTTC. Amino acid sequence: CSASAGPVSGANVLTF.

This clonotype was seen more than once but under ten times. The rearrangement joins TRBV10-3 to TRBJ1-2; no clear D. The CDR3 totals 14 residues. V lost 4 bases to trimming and J lost 4 bases, with 13 bases between them. CDR1 is ENHRY and CDR2 is SYGVKD in the germline V gene. The CDR3 DNA reads as TGTGCCATCAGTGGGACGGGCAGCAGCTATGGCTACACCTTC. Translation: CAISGTGSSYGYTF.

This clonotype was detected a few times. This CDR3 is CSAELGDTQYF. The CDR3 nucleotides read TGCAGTGCCGAACTGGGCGATACGCAGTATTTT. The chain uses TRBV20-1 and TRBJ2-3; no reliable D call. Trimming removed 6 bases at V and 6 bases at J, with 10 bases between. Germline V CDR1 and CDR2: DFQATT, SNEGSKA (reference sequence). CDR3 length: 11 residues.

This clonotype has just a few counts. The CDR3 sequence: CASSSTRVDEQYF. CDR3 in DNA: TGTGCCAGCAGTTCAACCAGGGTGGACGAGCAGTACTTC. The V and J genes are TRBV27 and TRBJ2-7; perhaps TRBD1 as D (5 bases). The germline CDR1 and CDR2 sequences are MNHEY and SMNVEV (reference sequence). This CDR3 comprises 13 residues. The germline V and J ends were trimmed by 4 bases and 5 bases, with 12 bases remaining between them.